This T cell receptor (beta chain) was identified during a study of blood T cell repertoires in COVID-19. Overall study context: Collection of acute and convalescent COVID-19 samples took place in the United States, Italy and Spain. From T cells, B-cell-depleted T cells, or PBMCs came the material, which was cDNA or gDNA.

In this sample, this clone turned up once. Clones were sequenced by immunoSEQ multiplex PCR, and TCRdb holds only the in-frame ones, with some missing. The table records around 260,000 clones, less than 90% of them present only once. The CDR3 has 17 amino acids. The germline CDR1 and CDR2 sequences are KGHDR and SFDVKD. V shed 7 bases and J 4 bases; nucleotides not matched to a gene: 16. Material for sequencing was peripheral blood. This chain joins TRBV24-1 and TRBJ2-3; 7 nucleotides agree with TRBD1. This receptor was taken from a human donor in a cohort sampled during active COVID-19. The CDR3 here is CATSTTEGGEGSDTQYF. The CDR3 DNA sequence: TGTGCCACCAGCACGACCGAAGGGGGCGAGGGTTCAGATACGCAGTATTTT.